A single sample gave rise to the 25 T cell receptor beta chains below, sequenced in a study of beta chain features in type 1 diabetes. Reverse transcribing all isolated RNA meant expressed TCRB transcripts were sequenced. Sequenced by immunoSEQ multiplex PCR; TCRdb stores in-frame clones only, minus some. This sample has about 150,000 clones, with over 7.5% found just once. Sequencing was carried out using central memory CD4+ T cells from blood. The receptors originated from a man younger than 35 in good health.

This chain joins TRBV7-2 and TRBJ2-3; 9 bases are a match to TRBD2. This CDR3 is built from 14 residues. The germline V gene has CDR1 SGHTA and CDR2 FQGNSA. V dropped 5 bases and J dropped 6; count of bases not matched to a gene: 6. CDR3 amino acids: CASSTRSGSDTQYF. CDR3 DNA: TGTGCCAGCAGCACCCGTAGCGGGAGCGATACGCAGTATTTT.

This chain links TRBV9 with TRBJ2-7; D is perhaps TRBD1 (6 bases). The germline V and J ends were trimmed by 4 bases and 3 bases, with 11 bases remaining between them. Germline loops: CDR1 SGDLS, CDR2 YYNGEE. This CDR3 contains 13 residues. The CDR3 reads CASSRDTNYEQYF. CDR3 nucleotide sequence: TGTGCCAGCAGCCGGGACACGAACTACGAGCAGTACTTC. Based on the CDR3 plus reference TRBV9 and TRBJ2-7, the full variable domain is DSGVTQTPKHLITATGQRVTLRCSPRSGDLSVYWYQQSLDQGLQFLIQYYNGEERAKGNILERFSAQQFPDLHSELNLSSLELGDSALYFCASSRDTNYEQYFGPGTRLTVT.

There are a few counts of this clone. The genes are TRBV30 and TRBJ2-7; TRBD2 matches at 7 bases. Germline CDR1 reads GTSNPN; CDR2 reads SVGIG (reference sequence). With V trimmed by 4 bases and J by 2 bases, 11 bases remained unmatched. The CDR3 is made up of 15 amino acids. Here the CDR3 reads CAWIETSGTAYEQYF. DNA for the CDR3: TGTGCCTGGATCGAAACGAGCGGGACCGCCTACGAGCAGTACTTC.

This clone was counted only a few times. This chain joins TRBV11-2 and TRBJ2-3; D perhaps matches TRBD2 (5 bases). This CDR3 region has 13 residues. Between the trimmed V and J ends, which lost 0 bases and 12 bases, there was a span of 13 bases. Germline CDR1 reads SGHAT; CDR2 reads FQNNGV. CDR3 region: CASSLERGPRQYF. The CDR3 DNA follows: TGTGCCAGCAGCTTAGAGAGAGGGCCCCGCCAGTATTTT.

The chain links TRBV7-2 to TRBJ2-5, with D tentatively TRBD2 (6 bases). Germline CDR1 reads SGHTA; CDR2 reads FQGNSA. V was cut by 1 base and J by 5 bases, with 14 bases left in between. The CDR3 covers 15 residues. This CDR3 is CASSLGAGPGETQYF. The CDR3 coding sequence is TGTGCCAGCAGCTTAGGGGCGGGACCGGGGGAGACCCAGTACTTC. The whole variable domain, remainder taken from reference TRBV7-2 and TRBJ2-5, is GAGVSQSPSNKVTEKGKDVELRCDPISGHTALYWYRQSLGQGLEFLIYFQGNSAPDKSGLPSDRFSAERTGGSVSTLTIQRTQQEDSAVYLCASSLGAGPGETQYFGPGTRLLVL.

This clone was seen at least ten times. This CDR3 is CAISESTGGDTQYF. For the CDR3, the DNA is TGTGCCATCAGTGAGTCGACAGGGGGAGATACGCAGTATTTT. V and J are TRBV10-3 and TRBJ2-3, with 9 bases lining up with TRBD1. V trimming: 0 bases; J trimming: 5 bases; junction bases outside the gene matches: 0. The CDR3 sequence is 14 residues long. CDR1 and CDR2 (germline): ENHRY, SYGVKD.

The chain has TRBV7-2 and TRBJ1-6; D possibly corresponds to TRBD1 (6 bases). The CDR3 loop spans 15 amino acids. Germline values: CDR1 SGHTA, CDR2 FQGNSA. V lost 5 bases, J lost 11 bases, and 19 bases lay in between. The CDR3 region is CASSVITGKGTPLHF. Here the CDR3 DNA reads TGTGCCAGCAGCGTTATAACAGGGAAAGGCACACCCCTCCACTTT.

This clone was found many times. This rearrangement joins TRBV2 to TRBJ1-5; maybe TRBD1 (6 bases). CDR3 length: 14 amino acids. CDR1 and CDR2 from the germline V gene are SNHLY and FYNNEI. Trimming pared 1 base from V and 6 bases from J, leaving 10 bases between. The CDR3 loop reads CASSEEQGPQPQHF. The CDR3 nucleotides are TGTGCCAGCAGTGAAGAGCAGGGGCCTCAGCCCCAGCATTTT.

The genes are TRBV9 and TRBJ1-1; 9 bases line up with TRBD1. This CDR3 comprises 14 residues. V shed 3 bases, J shed 6 bases, and the junction held 6 bases outside the gene matches. From germline, CDR1 is SGDLS and CDR2 YYNGEE. In nucleotides, the CDR3 is TGTGCCAGCAGCGCCAGGACAGGGGCGGCTGAAGCTTTCTTT. It translates to CASSARTGAAEAFF.

The chain joins TRBV5-1 to TRBJ1-2, with 7 positions matching TRBD1. Per the germline V gene, CDR1 is SGHRS and CDR2 is YFSETQ. V shed 4 bases and J 8 bases; nucleotides not matched to a gene: 11. The CDR3 contains 14 residues. This chain's CDR3 is CASSRQGGEGGYTF. CDR3 nucleotides: TGCGCCAGCAGCAGACAGGGTGGTGAAGGCGGCTACACCTTC.

This clone was seen at least ten times. The chain combines TRBV7-2 with TRBJ2-1; a possible D gene is TRBD1 (5 bases). There are 12 residues in the CDR3. The V end lost 0 bases, the J end lost 15 bases, and 12 bases lay between the germline ends. The germline CDR1 and CDR2 sequences are SGHTA and FQGNSA. For the CDR3, the DNA is TGTGCCAGCAGCTTAGCGGGGCAGGGATGGTTCTTC. As protein: CASSLAGQGWFF. Looking up the rest from reference TRBV7-2 and TRBJ2-1 gives the full variable domain: GAGVSQSPSNKVTEKGKDVELRCDPISGHTALYWYRQSLGQGLEFLIYFQGNSAPDKSGLPSDRFSAERTGGSVSTLTIQRTQQEDSAVYLCASSLAGQGWFFGPGTRLTVL.

This clone was picked up a small number of times. The chain carries TRBV28 and TRBJ2-7; D is undetermined. V was trimmed by 5 bases and J by 6 bases, leaving 17 bases between them. The CDR3 is 14 residues long. CDR1 and CDR2 (germline): MDHEN, SYDVKM. The DNA for the CDR3 is TGTGCCAGCAGTCCGAACTCATACCCCCTCGAGCAGTACTTC. Translating gives CASSPNSYPLEQYF.

J is TRBJ1-2 and V is TRBV7-9, with 9 nucleotides matching TRBD1. Germline V gene lookup returns CDR1 SEHNR and CDR2 FQNEAQ (reference sequence). With V trimmed by 5 bases and J by 9 bases, 10 bases remained unmatched. The CDR3 totals 14 residues. CDR3 DNA: TGTGCCAGCAGCCTCGTCGGGACAGGGTCTCGCTACACCTTC. Protein sequence: CASSLVGTGSRYTF.

This clone came up a few times. This sequence joins TRBV7-6 and TRBJ2-3, with TRBD1 identical over 9 bases. The CDR3 consists of 15 residues. J was trimmed by 2 bases and V by 5 bases; bases with no gene match: 5. In germline, CDR1 is SGHVS, CDR2 FNYEAQ. CDR3 in amino acids: CASSPTGGNTDTQYF. The DNA for the CDR3 is TGTGCCAGCAGCCCAACAGGGGGCAACACAGATACGCAGTATTTT. Together with reference TRBV7-6 and TRBJ2-3, the CDR3 gives the full variable domain: GAGVSQSPRYKVTKRGQDVALRCDPISGHVSLYWYRQALGQGPEFLTYFNYEAQQDKSGLPNDRFSAERPEGSISTLTIQRTEQRDSAMYRCASSPTGGNTDTQYFGPGTRLTVL.

This clone was recorded many times. DNA of the CDR3: TGCGCCAGCAGCCAATTCACGGACAGGGCCCAAGAGACCCAGTACTTC. Amino acids: CASSQFTDRAQETQYF. This chain connects TRBV4-3 to TRBJ2-5; 8 nucleotides match TRBD1. This CDR3 spans 16 amino acids. V lost 2 bases and J lost 1; bases outside the gene matches: 6. Germline lookup yields CDR1 LGHNA and CDR2 YSLEER.

This clone was counted ten times or more. Written as DNA, the CDR3 is TGTGCCAGCAGCTCTAGCGGGAGTGGAGTGACCCAGTACTTC. Translating it yields CASSSSGSGVTQYF. The chain uses TRBV7-9 and TRBJ2-5; TRBD2 matches 10 bases. The CDR3 is 14 amino acids. The germline CDR1 and CDR2 sequences are SEHNR and FQNEAQ (reference sequence). V was clipped by 4 bases and J by 7 bases; unmatched bases: 6.

The table lists this clone with a few counts. J is TRBJ2-2 and V is TRBV30; 10 bases match TRBD2. V was clipped by 8 bases and J by 7 bases; unmatched bases: 10. This CDR3 spans 14 amino acids. Germline V gene lookup returns CDR1 GTSNPN and CDR2 SVGIG (reference sequence). The CDR3 DNA reads TGTGCCCACAATCCTACTAGCGGGGTCGGGGAGCTGTTTTTT. This codes for CAHNPTSGVGELFF.

Written as DNA, the CDR3 is TGTGCCAGCACTAAGGCGGGAGCTGAGACCCAGTACTTC. Amino acid sequence: CASTKAGAETQYF. This rearrangement joins TRBV6-1 to TRBJ2-5; 7 bases are shared with TRBD2. V trimming: 7 bases; J trimming: 5 bases; junction bases outside the gene matches: 7. The CDR3 loop spans 13 amino acids. Germline-derived CDR1 and CDR2 are MNHNS and SASEGT.

V usage is TRBV7-9 and J usage is TRBJ2-7; D is unresolved. Germline V gene lookup returns CDR1 SEHNR and CDR2 FQNEAQ (reference sequence). The length of the CDR3 is 12 residues. The V and J ends lost 5 bases and 2 bases respectively, with 7 bases between them. Here the CDR3 reads CASSPQTYEQYF. CDR3 DNA sequence: TGTGCCAGCAGCCCCCAGACCTACGAGCAGTACTTC.

This clone was seen more than once but under ten times. The chain is built from TRBV7-3 and TRBJ2-5, with TRBD1 matching over 7 bases. V lost 5 bases, J lost 0 bases, and 6 bases stayed unmatched. The CDR3 has 15 residues. Germline V lookup: CDR1 SGHTA, CDR2 FQGTGA. CDR3 DNA: TGTGCCAGCAGCACCAACGGACAGGACCAAGAGACCCAGTACTTC. This gives the protein CASSTNGQDQETQYF.

This clone appeared a few times. The J gene is TRBJ2-2, the V gene TRBV4-3, with 9 bases identical to TRBD2. This CDR3 contains 19 residues. The V segment lost 3 bases and the J segment 1 base; nucleotides outside the gene matches: 12. CDR1 and CDR2 (germline): LGHNA, YSLEER. DNA for the CDR3: TGCGCCAGCAGCCAGGGCCCTGGGGCTAGCGGGATGAACACCGGGGAGCTGTTTTTT. Translated: CASSQGPGASGMNTGELFF.

V gene TRBV9 combines with J gene TRBJ2-4; tentatively, D is TRBD1 (6 bases). The CDR3 extends over 16 amino acids. Trimming shortened V by 0 bases and J by 6 bases, and 16 bases separated the two germline ends. The V gene's germline CDR1 is SGDLS and CDR2 YYNGEE. The CDR3 DNA reads as TGTGCCAGCAGCGTAGGAGGGGGAGCCCTCCTAAACATTCAGTACTTC. Encoded protein: CASSVGGGALLNIQYF.

The sample holds a few counts of this clone. The CDR3 sequence is CASSSNDRAGETQYF. CDR3 bases: TGTGCCAGCAGTTCTAACGACAGGGCGGGAGAGACCCAGTACTTC. The chain links TRBV9 to TRBJ2-5, with 7 positions matching TRBD1. Germline V gives CDR1 SGDLS, CDR2 YYNGEE. This CDR3 has 15 residues. The ends lost 5 bases at V and 4 bases at J; junction bases unmatched: 11. Based on the CDR3 plus reference TRBV9 and TRBJ2-5, the full variable domain is DSGVTQTPKHLITATGQRVTLRCSPRSGDLSVYWYQQSLDQGLQFLIQYYNGEERAKGNILERFSAQQFPDLHSELNLSSLELGDSALYFCASSSNDRAGETQYFGPGTRLLVL.

This clone was seen only a few times. This chain joins TRBV19 and TRBJ2-7, with 7 bases identical to TRBD1. The CDR3 has 14 amino acids. Germline CDR1 and CDR2: LNHDA and SQIVND (reference sequence). V gave up 5 bases and J gave up 0 bases; unmatched junction bases: 4. DNA for the CDR3: TGTGCCAGTAGTTCCGGGACAGCCTCCTACGAGCAGTACTTC. It codes for CASSSGTASYEQYF.

This clone was seen more than once but under ten times. This rearrangement joins TRBV29-1 to TRBJ1-5; D is perhaps TRBD1 (5 bases). V was trimmed by 1 base and J by 3 bases, leaving 10 bases between them. The germline V gene encodes CDR1 SQVTM and CDR2 ANQGSEA. The CDR3 consists of 14 residues. CDR3 sequence reads: CSVEASGDNQPQHF. CDR3 sequence (DNA): TGCAGCGTTGAAGCTTCGGGGGACAATCAGCCCCAGCATTTT.